One sample yielded the 9 T cell receptor beta chains listed below, sequenced in a study of T cells in Graves' hyperthyroidism and ophthalmopathy. Researchers took RNA transcripts and amplified the TCR beta CDR3 regions from them. The HTBI set primed first-round TCR CDR3 RT-PCR. TCRdb independently ran MiXCR on the multiplex PCR reads; one entry per CDR3 protein. The data hold over 500,000 distinct CDR3 sequences, with around 43% observed a single time. Sequences were obtained from peripheral blood or thyroid tissue (not recorded which). All receptors derive from an adult woman with Graves' disease, either hyperthyroidism or ophthalmopathy (not recorded which).

In its sample, this clonotype was seen a few times. The J gene is TRBJ1-2, the V gene TRBV10-3; 10 nucleotides align to TRBD1. Germline V gene data show CDR1 as ENHRY and CDR2 as SYGVKD. The length of the CDR3 is 15 residues. J was trimmed by 12 bases and V by 0 bases; bases with no gene match: 10. The CDR3 sequence: CAISESTGGALGNTF. CDR3 nucleotide sequence: TGTGCCATCAGTGAGTCGACAGGGGGCGCCTTGGGAAACACCTTC.

This clonotype was observed at least ten times. V is TRBV6-1 and J is TRBJ1-1; perhaps TRBD1 as D (6 bases). There are 14 residues in the CDR3. Trimming removed 6 bases at V and 11 bases at J, with 22 bases between. Per germline, CDR1 MNHNS and CDR2 SASEGT. In DNA, the CDR3 is TGTGCCAGCAGCGGATCGGGACAAACTGCCAGGGCTTTCTTT. Translation gives CASSGSGQTARAFF.

At least ten counts were recorded for this clonotype. This rearrangement joins TRBV5-1 to TRBJ1-2, with D perhaps matching TRBD1 (5 bases). Deletions cut 3 bases from V and 3 bases from J, with 15 bases between. The CDR3 covers 15 residues. Germline values: CDR1 SGHRS, CDR2 YFSETQ. The CDR3 bases are TGCGCCAGCAGCTCGGGACCGCAACCGTACTATGGCTACACCTTC. This encodes CASSSGPQPYYGYTF.

Only a few counts were recorded for this clonotype. The rearrangement uses TRBV15 and TRBJ2-5; maybe TRBD2 (5 bases). The CDR3 is made up of 14 amino acids. Looked up from germline, CDR1 is LNHNV and CDR2 is YYDKDF (reference sequence). Between the trimmed V and J ends, which lost 0 bases and 4 bases, there was a span of 9 bases. Here the CDR3 DNA reads TGTGCCACCAGCAGAGATGTGCGGGCAGAGACCCAGTACTTC. It yields the protein CATSRDVRAETQYF.

This clonotype appeared once. This chain links TRBV4-1 with TRBJ1-2; maybe TRBD1 (5 bases). This CDR3 has 14 amino acids. Germline V gives CDR1 MGHRA, CDR2 YSYEKL. V shed 3 bases and J shed 8 bases, with 16 bases lying between them. CDR3 nucleotide sequence: TGCGCCAGCAGCCACCCCGGCAGGGCACGAGGCTACACCTTC. Amino acids: CASSHPGRARGYTF.

V and J are TRBV27 and TRBJ2-6; possibly TRBD1 for D (6 bases). V lost 7 bases, J lost 0 bases, and 13 bases lay in between. The CDR3 loop spans 16 amino acids. The germline V gene encodes CDR1 MNHEY and CDR2 SMNVEV (reference sequence). In DNA, the CDR3 is TGTGCCAGCAAAATCCAGGGGATCTCTGGGGCCAACGTCCTGACTTTC. This translates into CASKIQGISGANVLTF.

This clonotype came up many times. V is TRBV20-1 and J is TRBJ1-2; D is undetermined. Trimming stripped 5 bases from V and 7 bases from J, with 14 bases between. This CDR3 comprises 12 residues. The germline CDR1 and CDR2 sequences are DFQATT and SNEGSKA (reference sequence). CDR3 DNA sequence: TGCAGTGCTCCAGTCTTGGACTCTGGCTACACCTTC. It specifies CSAPVLDSGYTF.

This chain links TRBV9 with TRBJ1-1, with D uncertain. This CDR3 contains 10 residues. CDR1 is SGDLS, CDR2 YYNGEE, per germline. Trimming left V 0 bases short and J 11 bases short, with 5 bases between. The CDR3, as DNA: TGTGCCAGCAGCGTAGAGACGGCTTTCTTT. It yields the protein CASSVETAFF. Based on the CDR3 plus reference TRBV9 and TRBJ1-1, the full variable domain is DSGVTQTPKHLITATGQRVTLRCSPRSGDLSVYWYQQSLDQGLQFLIQYYNGEERAKGNILERFSAQQFPDLHSELNLSSLELGDSALYFCASSVETAFFGQGTRLTVV.

The chain uses TRBV7-2 and TRBJ2-7; no reliable D call. The V end lost 1 base, the J end lost 2 bases, and 15 bases lay between the germline ends. Germline V CDR1 and CDR2: SGHTA, FQGNSA. This CDR3 is built from 16 residues. CDR3 coding DNA: TGTGCCAGCAGCTTAGGACGTGGGGTCAGGCCCTACGAGCAGTACTTC. It is translated as CASSLGRGVRPYEQYF.